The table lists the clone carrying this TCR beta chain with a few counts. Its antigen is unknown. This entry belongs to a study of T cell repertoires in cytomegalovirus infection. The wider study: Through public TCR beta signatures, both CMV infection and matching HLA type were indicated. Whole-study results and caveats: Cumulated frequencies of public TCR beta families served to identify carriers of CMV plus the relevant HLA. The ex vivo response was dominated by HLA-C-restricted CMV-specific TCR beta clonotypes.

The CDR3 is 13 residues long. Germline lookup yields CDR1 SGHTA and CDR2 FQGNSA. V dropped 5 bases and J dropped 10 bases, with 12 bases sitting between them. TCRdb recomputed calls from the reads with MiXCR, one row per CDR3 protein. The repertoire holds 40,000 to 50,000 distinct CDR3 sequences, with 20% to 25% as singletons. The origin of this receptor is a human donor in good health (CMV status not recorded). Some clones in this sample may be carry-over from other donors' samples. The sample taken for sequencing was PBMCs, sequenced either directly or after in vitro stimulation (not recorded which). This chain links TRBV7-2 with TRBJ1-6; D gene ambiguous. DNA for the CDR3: TGTGCCAGCAGCCCCGACCTGGACTCACCCCTCCACTTT. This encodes CASSPDLDSPLHF.